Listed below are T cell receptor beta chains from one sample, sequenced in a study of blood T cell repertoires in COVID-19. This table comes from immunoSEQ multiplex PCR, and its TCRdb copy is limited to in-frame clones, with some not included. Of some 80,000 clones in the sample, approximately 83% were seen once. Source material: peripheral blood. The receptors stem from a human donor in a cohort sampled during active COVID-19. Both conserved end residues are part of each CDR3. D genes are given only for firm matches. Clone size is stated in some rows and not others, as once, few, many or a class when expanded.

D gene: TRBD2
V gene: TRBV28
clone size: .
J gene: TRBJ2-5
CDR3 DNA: TGTGCCAGCAGTTTATTAGCGGGAGAGGCGGAGACCCAGTACTTC
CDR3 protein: CASSLLAGEAETQYF

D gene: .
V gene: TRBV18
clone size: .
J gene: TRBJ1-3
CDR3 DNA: TGTGCCAGCTCCTCTACAGCAGCTGGAAACACCATATATTTT
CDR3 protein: CASSSTAAGNTIYF

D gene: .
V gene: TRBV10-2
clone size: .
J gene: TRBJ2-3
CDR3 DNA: TGCGCCAGCACGGGACTCCTAAGCACAGATACGCAGTATTTT
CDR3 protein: CASTGLLSTDTQYF

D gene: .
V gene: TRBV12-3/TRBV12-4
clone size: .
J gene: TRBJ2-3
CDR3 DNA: TGTGCCAGCAGTTTAGGTACTGCGGATACGCAGTATTTT
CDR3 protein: CASSLGTADTQYF

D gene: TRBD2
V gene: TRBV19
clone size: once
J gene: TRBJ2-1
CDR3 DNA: TGTGCCAGTAGTGCGGGGGGACTAGGGTTCAATGAGCAGTTCTTC
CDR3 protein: CASSAGGLGFNEQFF

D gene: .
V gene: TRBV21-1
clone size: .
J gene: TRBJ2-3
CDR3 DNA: TGTGCCAGCAGAAGGACGGGAAGCACAGATACGCAGTATTTT
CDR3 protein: CASRRTGSTDTQYF

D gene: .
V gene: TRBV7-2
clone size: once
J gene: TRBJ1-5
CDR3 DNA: TGTGCCAGCAGCTTAGAACCCGGCGGCGTACTCAATCAGCCCCAGCATTTT
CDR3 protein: CASSLEPGGVLNQPQHF

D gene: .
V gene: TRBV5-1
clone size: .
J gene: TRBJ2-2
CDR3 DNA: TGCGCCAGCAGCTTGGCGGGTACCGGGGAGCTGTTTTTT
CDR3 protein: CASSLAGTGELFF

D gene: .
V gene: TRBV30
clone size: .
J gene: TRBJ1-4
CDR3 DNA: TGTGCCTGGAGTAGGACAGCGGGATCTGCAACTAATGAAAAACTGTTTTTT
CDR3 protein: CAWSRTAGSATNEKLFF

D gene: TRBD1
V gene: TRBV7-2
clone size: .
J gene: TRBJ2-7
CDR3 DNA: TGTGCCAGCAGCTTAGTTGACAGGGGACACTTCTACGAGCAGTACTTC
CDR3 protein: CASSLVDRGHFYEQYF

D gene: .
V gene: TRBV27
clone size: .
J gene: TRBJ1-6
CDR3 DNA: TGTGCCAGCAGTTTATTCGAGCGGTCACCCCTCCACTTT
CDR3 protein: CASSLFERSPLHF

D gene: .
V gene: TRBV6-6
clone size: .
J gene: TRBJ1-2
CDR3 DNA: TGTGCCAGCAGCTTCCCGATTGGGGGCACTAACTATGGCTACACCTTC
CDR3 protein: CASSFPIGGTNYGYTF

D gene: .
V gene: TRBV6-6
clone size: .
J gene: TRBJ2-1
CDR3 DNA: TGTGCCAGCTCGGGATCAACGTACAATGAGCAGTTCTTC
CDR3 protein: CASSGSTYNEQFF

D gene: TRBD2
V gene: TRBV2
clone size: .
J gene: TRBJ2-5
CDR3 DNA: TGTGCCAGCGGGACTAGAGTTGAAGAGACCCAGTACTTC
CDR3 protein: CASGTRVEETQYF

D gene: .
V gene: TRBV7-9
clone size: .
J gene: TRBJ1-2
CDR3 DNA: TGTGCCAGCAGCATAGACCCCAGGGCTACTAACTATGGCTACACCTTC
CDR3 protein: CASSIDPRATNYGYTF

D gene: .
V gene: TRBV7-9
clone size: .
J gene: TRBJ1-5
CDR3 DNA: TGTGCCAGCAGCCTGGCCGGGAAGCAGCCCCAGCATTTT
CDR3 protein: CASSLAGKQPQHF

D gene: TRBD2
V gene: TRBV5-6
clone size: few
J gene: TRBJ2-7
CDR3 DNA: TGTGCCAGCAGCCCTAGGGTTGGGGTGGCTAGCGGGGGCCACGAGCAGTACTTC
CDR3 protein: CASSPRVGVASGGHEQYF

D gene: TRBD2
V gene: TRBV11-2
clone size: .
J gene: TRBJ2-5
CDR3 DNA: TGTGCCAGCAGCTTAAGCGGGAGGGCCCCCCAAGAGACCCAGTACTTC
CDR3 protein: CASSLSGRAPQETQYF

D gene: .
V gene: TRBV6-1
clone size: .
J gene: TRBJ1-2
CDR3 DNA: TGTGCCAGCAGTGAAGCGGGCAGGGGAAACGGCTACACCTTC
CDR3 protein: CASSEAGRGNGYTF

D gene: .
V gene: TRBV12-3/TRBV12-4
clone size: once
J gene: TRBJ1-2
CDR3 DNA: TGTGCCAGCAGTTTAGAGACAGTCTATGGCTACACCTTC
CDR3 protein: CASSLETVYGYTF

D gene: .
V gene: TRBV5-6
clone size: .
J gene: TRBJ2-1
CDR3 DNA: TGTGCCAGCAGCTTTCTCTCCGGGAGTGGAAATGAGCAGTTCTTC
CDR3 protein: CASSFLSGSGNEQFF

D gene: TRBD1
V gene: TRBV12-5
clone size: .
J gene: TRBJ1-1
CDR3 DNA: TGTGCTAGTGGTTCGGGACAGGGGGAAGAAGCTTTCTTT
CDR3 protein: CASGSGQGEEAFF

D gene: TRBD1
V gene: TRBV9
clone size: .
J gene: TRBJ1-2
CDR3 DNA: TGTGCCAGCAGCGTAGATCGGAGTAAGGGACAGGGTCACTATGGCTACACCTTC
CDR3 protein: CASSVDRSKGQGHYGYTF

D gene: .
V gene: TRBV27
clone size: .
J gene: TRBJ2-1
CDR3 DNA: TGTGCCAGCAGTTTATATCCGGACTTGGGATACAATGAGCAGTTCTTC
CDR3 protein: CASSLYPDLGYNEQFF

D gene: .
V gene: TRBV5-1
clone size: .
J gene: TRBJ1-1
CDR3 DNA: TGCGCCAGCACTAGCTCGACCATGAACACTGAAGCTTTCTTT
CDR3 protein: CASTSSTMNTEAFF